These 14 T cell receptor beta chains share one sample of origin, sequenced in a study of T-cell memory formation after mild COVID-19. One entry per CDR3 protein, called by TCRdb with MiXCR from the 5' RACE reads. The sample contains approximately 500,000 distinct CDR3 sequences, nearly 25% of which appear only once. The sequenced sample was PBMCs or a T cell subset sorted from them (not recorded which). The receptor source for this set is an adult woman who had mild COVID-19 (a few samples of this study predate the infection). Cell type and time point are not known.

This chain uses TRBV7-3 with TRBJ2-2; TRBD2 matches at 8 bases. The CDR3 totals 19 residues. The trim removed 0 bases at V and 1 base at J, leaving 10 bases unmatched. CDR1 SGHTA and CDR2 FQGTGA come from the germline V gene. This CDR3 is CASSLTGPGGPGNTGELFF. CDR3 DNA sequence: TGTGCCAGCAGCTTAACGGGACCGGGAGGGCCAGGGAACACCGGGGAGCTGTTTTTT.

J is TRBJ2-7 and V is TRBV12-3 or TRBV12-4, with TRBD1 matching over 7 bases. The V and J ends lost 5 bases and 2 bases, in that order; junction bases with no gene match: 9. The CDR3 loop spans 15 amino acids. The CDR3 sequence is CASSPYRGRTYEQYF. CDR3 in DNA: TGTGCCAGCAGTCCGTACAGGGGTCGGACCTACGAGCAGTACTTC.

This clonotype was seen a few times. V gene TRBV20-1 combines with J gene TRBJ2-5; 7 bases are shared with TRBD2. Germline V lookup: CDR1 DFQATT, CDR2 SNEGSKA (reference sequence). CDR3 length equals 15 residues. Trimming cost V 6 bases and J 2 bases; bases outside gene matches: 12. The CDR3 region is CSALGERGLQETQYF. CDR3 DNA: TGCAGTGCCCTCGGGGAGCGGGGACTACAAGAGACCCAGTACTTC.

The chain couples TRBV5-1 to TRBJ2-7; 8 bases match TRBD2. CDR1 is SGHRS and CDR2 is YFSETQ in the germline V gene. Losses at the gene ends were 3 bases for V and 2 bases for J; bases not matched to a gene: 4. The CDR3 is 14 amino acids. The CDR3 bases are TGCGCCAGCAGCTCGACTAGCGTAGCCTACGAGCAGTACTTC. This encodes CASSSTSVAYEQYF.

The V call is TRBV2, the J call TRBJ1-1; D remains unclear. The germline V gene encodes CDR1 SNHLY and CDR2 FYNNEI. This CDR3 is 8 amino acids long. V shed 10 bases and J shed 11 bases, with 8 bases lying between them. CDR3 coding DNA: TGTGCCACCCTAGGGGCTTTCTTT. It encodes CATLGAFF.

This clonotype turned up a few times. The genes are TRBV5-1 and TRBJ2-5, with D maybe TRBD1 (6 bases). Germline CDR1 SGHRS, CDR2 YFSETQ. This CDR3 comprises 15 residues. V lost 4 bases and J 2 bases, leaving 15 bases between the germline ends. CDR3 coding DNA: TGCGCCAGCAGCCGAATACTAGGGGGTCAAGAGACCCAGTACTTC. Translating gives CASSRILGGQETQYF. Supplemented by reference TRBV5-1 and TRBJ2-5, the full variable domain reads KAGVTQTPRYLIKTRGQQVTLSCSPISGHRSVSWYQQTPGQGLQFLFEYFSETQRNKGNFPGRFSGRQFSNSRSEMNVSTLELGDSALYLCASSRILGGQETQYFGPGTRLLVL.

The rearrangement joins TRBV5-1 to TRBJ2-1, with 9 bases fitting TRBD1. This CDR3 is 15 amino acids long. V dropped 5 bases and J dropped 3; count of bases not matched to a gene: 6. Germline V gene data show CDR1 as SGHRS and CDR2 as YFSETQ. Here the CDR3 reads CASRDGQGLYNEQFF. CDR3 sequence (DNA): TGCGCCAGCAGGGATGGACAGGGGCTCTACAATGAGCAGTTCTTC. The whole variable domain, remainder taken from reference TRBV5-1 and TRBJ2-1, is KAGVTQTPRYLIKTRGQQVTLSCSPISGHRSVSWYQQTPGQGLQFLFEYFSETQRNKGNFPGRFSGRQFSNSRSEMNVSTLELGDSALYLCASRDGQGLYNEQFFGPGTRLTVL.

The V call is TRBV12-3 or TRBV12-4, the J call TRBJ2-5; 11 nucleotides match TRBD2. The junction had 6 bases not matched to a gene; V was cut back by 4 bases and J by 5 bases. CDR3 length equals 15 residues. Written as DNA, the CDR3 is TGTGCCAGCAGTTGGACTAGCGGGTACCGCGAGACCCAGTACTTC. Protein: CASSWTSGYRETQYF.

This clonotype was observed a single time. The genes are TRBV2 and TRBJ1-5; the D gene is possibly TRBD1 (5 bases). The CDR3 consists of 15 residues. V lost 1 base, J lost 1 base, and 8 bases lay in between. The germline CDR1 and CDR2 sequences are SNHLY and FYNNEI. The CDR3 spells CASSEGAGSNQPQHF. The CDR3 DNA is TGTGCCAGCAGTGAAGGGGCAGGGAGCAATCAGCCCCAGCATTTT.

This clonotype was observed a handful of times. The rearrangement links TRBV5-6 to TRBJ2-1; no clear D gene. This CDR3 has 14 residues. Germline loops: CDR1 SGHDT, CDR2 YYEEEE. V lost 4 bases and J lost 5, with 13 bases in between. As DNA, the CDR3 is TGTGCCAGCAGCGGGCTGGGTATGGACAATGAGCAGTTCTTC. Its protein product is CASSGLGMDNEQFF.

The chain couples TRBV4-2 to TRBJ2-3; the D gene is possibly TRBD2 (5 bases). Per the germline V gene, CDR1 is LGHNA and CDR2 is YNFKEQ. This CDR3 spans 15 amino acids. The V gene lost 5 bases and the J gene lost 2 bases, with 14 bases spanning the gap. CDR3 nucleotides: TGTGCCAGCAGCGGAGTAGCGCAGGTCACAGATACGCAGTATTTT. Amino acid sequence: CASSGVAQVTDTQYF.

The chain carries TRBV7-2 and TRBJ2-7; a possible D gene is TRBD2 (5 bases). This CDR3 region has 13 residues. CDR1 and CDR2 from the germline V gene are SGHTA and FQGNSA. The V and J ends lost 4 bases and 4 bases respectively, with 11 bases between them. The CDR3 sequence is CASSSRRGYEQYF. The CDR3 DNA reads TGTGCCAGCAGCTCACGCCGGGGTTACGAGCAGTACTTC.

This sequence joins TRBV6-1 and TRBJ2-1; 10 positions match TRBD2. Trimming cost V 4 bases and J 6 bases; bases outside gene matches: 6. The CDR3 is 15 amino acids. Germline V gives CDR1 MNHNS, CDR2 SASEGT. CDR3 amino acids: CASSGPSGRVNEQFF. Here the CDR3 DNA reads TGTGCCAGCAGTGGCCCTAGCGGGAGAGTCAATGAGCAGTTCTTC.

This clonotype was found a few times. This chain joins TRBV12-3 or TRBV12-4 and TRBJ2-2, with TRBD1 identical over 10 bases. There are 16 residues in the CDR3. J gave up 6 bases and V 1 base, and 5 bases lay outside the gene matches. CDR3 residues: CASSLGGQGTAGELFF. As DNA, the CDR3 is TGTGCCAGCAGTTTAGGGGGACAGGGGACTGCCGGGGAGCTGTTTTTT.